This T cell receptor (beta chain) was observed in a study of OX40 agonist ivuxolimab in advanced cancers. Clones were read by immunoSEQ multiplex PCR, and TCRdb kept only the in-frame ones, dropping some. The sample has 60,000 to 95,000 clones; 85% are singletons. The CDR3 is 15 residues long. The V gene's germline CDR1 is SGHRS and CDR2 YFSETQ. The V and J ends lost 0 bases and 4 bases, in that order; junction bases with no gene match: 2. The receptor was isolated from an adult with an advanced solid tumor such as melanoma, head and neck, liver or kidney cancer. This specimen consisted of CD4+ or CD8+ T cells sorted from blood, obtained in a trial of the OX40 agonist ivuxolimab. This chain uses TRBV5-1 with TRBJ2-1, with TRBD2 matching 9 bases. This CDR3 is CASSLELAGYNEQFF. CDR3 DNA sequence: TGCGCCAGCAGCTTGGAACTAGCGGGTTACAATGAGCAGTTCTTC.